The 12 T cell receptor beta chains presented below share a single source sample, sequenced in a study of CD8+CD57+ T cells in acquired aplastic anemia. Genomic DNA was employed as the template in profiling TCR beta VDJ and CDR3. TCRdb reanalysed the reads using MiXCR and keeps one entry per CDR3 protein. Of 100,000 to 150,000 distinct CDR3 sequences listed, about 40% were seen once; the top ten hold 2% to 3%. Sequencing was done on patients that had shown CD8+CD57+ cell expansion by flow cytometry. Sequencing was done on a sample of sorted CD4+, CD8+, or CD8+CD57+ T cells (not recorded which) from PBMCs. The receptors were sampled from a human donor with aplastic anemia.

The chain is built from TRBV15 and TRBJ2-1; tentative D call: TRBD1 (6 bases). The CDR3 loop spans 14 amino acids. The V and J ends lost 3 bases and 2 bases respectively, with 8 bases between them. The germline V gene encodes CDR1 LNHNV and CDR2 YYDKDF (reference sequence). CDR3 bases: TGTGCCACCAGCAGGCCAGGGGCCTACAATGAGCAGTTCTTC. Residues: CATSRPGAYNEQFF.

As for this clonotype: At one end the junction does not follow the germline gene, possibly because of a read error. The chain uses TRBV10-2 and TRBJ2-7; TRBD1 matches at 7 bases. Germline CDR1 reads WSHSY; CDR2 reads SAAADI. The CDR3 spans 15 residues. The CDR3 DNA reads as TGTGCCAGCAGTTTAGTTACAGGGGCTCCCTACGAGCAGTACTTC. It yields the protein CASSLVTGAPYEQYF.

This clonotype was counted ten times or more. This rearrangement joins TRBV6-2 or TRBV6-3 to TRBJ2-1; possible D gene TRBD1, 6 bases. This CDR3 is 13 amino acids long. Germline assignment: CDR1 MNHEY and CDR2 SVGEGT. Trimming took 5 bases from V and 9 from J, leaving 14 bases between them. CDR3 bases: TGTGCCAGCAGTAAGGGGGTCTCCCCTGAGCAGTTCTTC. Its protein is CASSKGVSPEQFF.

V usage is TRBV2 and J usage is TRBJ2-7, with D possibly matching TRBD1 (5 bases). This CDR3 contains 13 residues. V was shortened by 9 bases and J by 2 bases, with 14 bases between the two germline ends. Germline-derived CDR1 and CDR2 are SNHLY and FYNNEI. The CDR3 DNA reads TGTGCCAGTAAACCCCAGGGAACCTACGAGCAGTACGTC. Translated, it gives CASKPQGTYEQYV.

This clonotype occurred a few times. The chain recombines TRBV19 with TRBJ1-1, with a possible D match to TRBD1 (6 bases). This CDR3 is 13 amino acids long. Germline CDR1 LNHDA, CDR2 SQIVND (reference sequence). Trimming removed 2 bases from V and 4 bases from J, with 8 bases in between. The chain's CDR3 is CASSIRGGTEAFF. The CDR3 nucleotides are TGTGCCAGTAGTATAAGAGGGGGCACTGAAGCTTTCTTT.

J is TRBJ2-3 and V is TRBV7-9; no firm D call. Germline-derived CDR1 and CDR2 are SEHNR and FQNEAQ (reference sequence). Trimming stripped 3 bases from V and 6 bases from J, with 10 bases between. This CDR3 is built from 13 residues. The CDR3 spells CASSFGKEDTQYF. The CDR3 DNA reads as TGTGCCAGCAGCTTTGGGAAGGAGGATACGCAGTATTTT. Combining the CDR3 with reference TRBV7-9 and TRBJ2-3 gives the whole variable domain DTGVSQNPRHKITKRGQNVTFRCDPISEHNRLYWYRQTLGQGPEFLTYFQNEAQLEKSRLLSDRFSAERPKGSFSTLEIQRTEQGDSAMYLCASSFGKEDTQYFGPGTRLTVL.

V and J are TRBV6-2 or TRBV6-3 and TRBJ2-6; D uncertain. The V end lost 6 bases, the J end lost 8 bases, and 5 bases lay between the germline ends. The CDR3 length is 11 residues. CDR1 MNHEY and CDR2 SVGEGT come from the germline V gene. This CDR3 is CASSPSNVLTF. The CDR3 DNA reads as TGTGCCAGCAGCCCTTCCAACGTCCTGACTTTC.

The sample holds many counts of this clonotype. This sequence joins TRBV29-1 and TRBJ2-5; D is perhaps TRBD1 (5 bases). The CDR3 sequence is 12 residues long. The V gene lost 4 bases and the J gene lost 1 base, with 7 bases spanning the gap. Germline CDR1 reads SQVTM; CDR2 reads ANQGSEA. CDR3 amino acids: CSVVGAQETQYF. The CDR3 nucleotides are TGCAGCGTTGTAGGGGCCCAAGAGACCCAGTACTTC.

This clonotype was counted ten times or more. This sequence joins TRBV7-8 and TRBJ1-5; a possible D gene is TRBD1 (6 bases). This CDR3 region has 13 residues. With 4 bases removed from V and 4 bases from J, the gap between germline ends came to 8 bases. CDR1 is SGHVS, CDR2 FQNEAQ, per germline. This chain's CDR3 is CASSSDRNQPQHF. CDR3 nucleotide sequence: TGTGCCAGCAGCTCGGACAGAAATCAGCCCCAGCATTTT.

This clonotype was seen many times. V is TRBV12-3 or TRBV12-4 and J is TRBJ1-2, with D unclear. The V end lost 3 bases, the J end lost 5 bases, and 7 bases lay between the germline ends. The length of the CDR3 is 12 residues. Written as DNA, the CDR3 is TGTGCCAGCAGTTTTATCTCTTATGGCTACACCTTC. Its protein product is CASSFISYGYTF.

The V and J genes are TRBV11-2 and TRBJ2-3; 7 bases match TRBD1. The length of the CDR3 is 15 residues. The V and J ends lost 3 bases and 0 bases, in that order; junction bases with no gene match: 3. CDR1 is SGHAT and CDR2 is FQNNGV in the germline V gene. CDR3 in amino acids: CASSLDRISTDTQYF. In nucleotides, the CDR3 is TGTGCCAGCAGCTTGGACAGGATTAGCACAGATACGCAGTATTTT.

In the case of this clonotype: This could be a read error, since a much larger clone is one nucleotide away. The chain links TRBV5-4 to TRBJ2-7; D is ambiguous. V was trimmed by 4 bases and J by 3 bases, leaving 11 bases between them. Germline loops: CDR1 SGHNT, CDR2 YYREEE (reference sequence). The CDR3 contains 13 residues. CDR3 sequence: CASSLDSYYEQYF. DNA for the CDR3: TGTGCCAGCAGCCTTGACTCCTACTACGAGCAGTACTTC. The entire variable domain, with the rest obtained from reference TRBV5-4 and TRBJ2-7, is as follows: ETGVTQSPTHLIKTRGQQVTLRCSSQSGHNTVSWYQQALGQGPQFIFQYYREEENGRGNFPPRFSGLQFPNYSSELNVNALELDDSALYLCASSLDSYYEQYFGPGTRLTVT.